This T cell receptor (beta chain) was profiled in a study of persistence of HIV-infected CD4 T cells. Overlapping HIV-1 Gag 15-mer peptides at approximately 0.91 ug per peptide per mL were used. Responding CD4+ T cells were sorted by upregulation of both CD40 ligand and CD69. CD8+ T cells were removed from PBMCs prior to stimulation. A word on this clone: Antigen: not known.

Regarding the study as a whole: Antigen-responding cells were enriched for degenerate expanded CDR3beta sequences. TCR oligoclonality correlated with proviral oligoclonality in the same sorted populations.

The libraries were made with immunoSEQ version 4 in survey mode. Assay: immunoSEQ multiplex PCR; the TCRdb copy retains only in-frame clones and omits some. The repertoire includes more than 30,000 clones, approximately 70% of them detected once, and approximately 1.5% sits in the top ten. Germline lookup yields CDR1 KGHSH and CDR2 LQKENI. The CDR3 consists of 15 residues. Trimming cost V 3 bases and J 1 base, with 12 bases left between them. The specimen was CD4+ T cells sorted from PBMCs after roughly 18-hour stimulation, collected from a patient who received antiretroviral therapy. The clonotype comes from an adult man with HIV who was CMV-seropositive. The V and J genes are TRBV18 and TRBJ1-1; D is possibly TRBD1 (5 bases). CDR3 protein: CASSPNPTGNTEAFF. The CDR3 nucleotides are TGTGCCAGCTCACCTAACCCTACAGGGAACACTGAAGCTTTCTTT.